The following is a T cell receptor beta chain sequence with its context. Its specificity is not known. These data come from a study of synovial regulatory T cells in juvenile arthritis. Broader study findings: Synovial Teff and blood CPL repertoires partially overlapped with iaTreg TCR repertoires, which were largely patient-private. Blood Treg cells that were inflammation-associated showed lower TCR diversity than other blood Treg cells.

TCRdb's table, derived via immunoSEQ multiplex PCR, lists solely in-frame clones and lacks some. The ten top clones account for roughly 1.1%, within a sample of 8,000 to 10,000 clones. The V gene's germline CDR1 is WNHNN and CDR2 SYGVQD (reference sequence). This CDR3 is 16 amino acids long. There is no recorded DNA. The gene calls are TRBV10-1 and TRBJ2-1; the TCRdb call, TRBD2, lacks DNA for checking. The clonotype comes from a donor younger than 30 with juvenile idiopathic arthritis. Sequencing was done on a sample of Treg cells from blood. Subset noted: remaining (HLA-DR-negative) circulating blood Treg cells. The CDR3 region is CASSGAPTAGYNEQFF.